The T cell receptor beta chain under discussion was sequenced for a study of cytomegalovirus exposure and HLA in healthy donors. Study observations and caveats: The study put under 200 TCR beta chains on its list as cytomegalovirus-associated. Prediction of most subjects' HLA-A and HLA-B alleles by TCR beta sequences was reportedly accurate.

A remark on this clone: The antigen is unknown.

PCR involved 60 Vbeta and 13 Jbeta primers. Method: immunoSEQ multiplex PCR; TCRdb's copy keeps in-frame clones and lacks some. The sample yields approximately 110,000 clones, of which the top ten take up approximately 2%. V lost 3 bases, J lost 0 bases, and 21 bases lay in between. The CDR3 has 19 residues. Germline V gene data show CDR1 as LGHNT and CDR2 as FRNRAP. The V call is TRBV12-5, the J call TRBJ1-3, with D possibly matching TRBD1 (6 bases). The clonotype comes from a man aged 35 to 55 in good health and CMV-seronegative. The sequenced sample was PBMCs. The CDR3 DNA reads as TGTGCTAGTGGTTTTACTCGGACAGACACCCTCAGCTCTGGAAACACCATATATTTT. Its translation is CASGFTRTDTLSSGNTIYF.